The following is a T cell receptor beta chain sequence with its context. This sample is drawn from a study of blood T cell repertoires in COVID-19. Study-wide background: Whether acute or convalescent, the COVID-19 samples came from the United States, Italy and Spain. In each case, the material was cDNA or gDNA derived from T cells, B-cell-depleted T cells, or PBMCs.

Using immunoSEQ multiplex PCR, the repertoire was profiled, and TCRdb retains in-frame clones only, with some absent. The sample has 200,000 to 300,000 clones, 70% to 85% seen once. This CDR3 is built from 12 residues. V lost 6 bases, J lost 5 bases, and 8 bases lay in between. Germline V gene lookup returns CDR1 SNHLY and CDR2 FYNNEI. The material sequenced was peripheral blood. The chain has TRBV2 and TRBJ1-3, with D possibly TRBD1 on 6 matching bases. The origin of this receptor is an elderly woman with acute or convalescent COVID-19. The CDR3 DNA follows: TGTGCCAGCAGGGACAGTCGAAACACCATATATTTT. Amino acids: CASRDSRNTIYF.